Listed below are T cell receptor beta chains from one sample, sequenced in a study of cytomegalovirus exposure and HLA in healthy donors. Profiling relied on immunoSEQ multiplex PCR, and the TCRdb table lists in-frame clones only, not all of them. The sample has over 150,000 clones, roughly three quarters seen once. The sequenced material came from PBMCs. The source is a man aged 30 to 45 in good health and CMV-seropositive. Each CDR3 is given with its conserved first and last residue. D genes are given only for firm matches. The size of a clone is reported for some rows only, either as once, few or many, or as a class for expanded clones.

TRBJ1-6 | NA | TRBV25-1 | 14 | NA | TGTGCCAGCAGTGAAACGAGGGAGAATTCACCCCTCCACTTT | CASSETRENSPLHF
TRBJ2-5 | NA | TRBV30 | 13 | NA | TGTGCCTGGAGCCTCAGGGGCCAAGAGACCCAGTACTTC | CAWSLRGQETQYF
TRBJ1-1 | TRBD1 | TRBV2 | 16 | NA | TGTGCCAGCAGGTCCACCGGGACAGGGGCGAACACTGAAGCTTTCTTT | CASRSTGTGANTEAFF
TRBJ2-1 | NA | TRBV12-5 | 14 | NA | TGTGCTAGTGGTTTGGACAGCTCCTACAATGAGCAGTTCTTC | CASGLDSSYNEQFF
TRBJ1-2 | NA | TRBV10-3 | 15 | NA | TGTGCCATCAGTGATGGTGCGGCACTCAACTATGGCTACACCTTC | CAISDGAALNYGYTF
TRBJ1-1 | TRBD1 | TRBV6-5 | 16 | NA | TGTGCCAGCAGTTATAACAGGGGGCTCGGGAACACTGAAGCTTTCTTT | CASSYNRGLGNTEAFF
TRBJ1-2 | NA | TRBV19 | 11 | NA | TGTGCCAGTTCTTACGGGGGGGGCTACACCTTC | CASSYGGGYTF
TRBJ1-1 | TRBD1 | TRBV10-2 | 16 | NA | TGCGCCAGCAGAACTAGGGACAGGGCCGGGAACACTGAAGCTTTCTTT | CASRTRDRAGNTEAFF
TRBJ1-1 | NA | TRBV19 | 14 | NA | TGTGCCAGTAGTCCGGGACACATGAACACTGAAGCTTTCTTT | CASSPGHMNTEAFF
TRBJ2-3 | NA | TRBV6-6 | 15 | NA | TGTGCCAGCAGTTACTCAGGCGGGGCGGCAGATACGCAGTATTTT | CASSYSGGAADTQYF
TRBJ1-1 | NA | TRBV6-5 | 12 | NA | TGTGCCAGCAGTACGACAGGTGGAAAAGCTTTCTTT | CASSTTGGKAFF
TRBJ2-5 | NA | TRBV6-5 | 13 | NA | TGTGCCAGCAGCCAGCGCCGGCGCGAGACCCAGTACTTC | CASSQRRRETQYF
TRBJ2-4 | TRBD2 | TRBV5-4 | 19 | NA | TGTGCCAGCAGCTTTGGCGTGGGACTAGCGGGAGGAGGCCAAAACATTCAGTACTTC | CASSFGVGLAGGGQNIQYF
TRBJ1-2 | NA | TRBV28 | 11 | NA | TGTGCCAGCAGTCGAAGGGGGGGCTACACCTTC | CASSRRGGYTF
TRBJ2-3 | TRBD2 | TRBV7-9 | 18 | once | TGTGCCAGCAGCTTAGATCGCGGGGAGCGGGGGTGGACCGATACGCAGTATTTT | CASSLDRGERGWTDTQYF
TRBJ1-2 | NA | TRBV12-5 | 14 | NA | TGTGCTAGTGGTTTGGCCTCAGGACTCTATGGCTACACCTTC | CASGLASGLYGYTF
TRBJ2-2 | NA | TRBV28 | 15 | NA | TGTGCCAGCAGGGCAGGGAATACCTACACCGGGGAGCTGTTTTTT | CASRAGNTYTGELFF
TRBJ2-2 | TRBD2 | TRBV9 | 15 | NA | TGTGCCAGCAGCCCGGGACTAGCGGAAACCGGGGAGCTGTTTTTT | CASSPGLAETGELFF
TRBJ2-3 | TRBD1 | TRBV5-6 | 16 | NA | TGTGCCAGCAGATCGCAGTGGGGACAGGGCACAGATACGCAGTATTTT | CASRSQWGQGTDTQYF
TRBJ2-2 | TRBD1 | TRBV7-9 | 16 | NA | TGTGCCAGCAGCCAAACCGGGACAGGCAACACCGGGGAGCTGTTTTTT | CASSQTGTGNTGELFF
TRBJ2-3 | TRBD2 | TRBV7-2 | 16 | NA | TGTGCCAGCAGCTTTGGCGGGGGGGGGTATCAGGATACGCAGTATTTT | CASSFGGGGYQDTQYF
TRBJ2-1 | TRBD2 | TRBV7-9 | 15 | once | TGTGCCAGCAGCTTAGGGGGGGGGTCTTCTGTTGAGCAGTTCTTC | CASSLGGGSSVEQFF
TRBJ2-7 | NA | TRBV29-1 | 13 | NA | TGCAGCGTTTGGAGCTCCAGCGGCTACGAGCAGTACTTC | CSVWSSSGYEQYF
TRBJ2-3 | NA | TRBV14 | 16 | few | TGTGCCAGCAGCCCCACCCGACTCGGCTATGTAGATACGCAGTATTTT | CASSPTRLGYVDTQYF
TRBJ2-7 | NA | TRBV5-1 | 14 | NA | TGCGCCAGCAGCTTGAGGGCTCAGGGGAACGAGCAGTACTTC | CASSLRAQGNEQYF